This TCR beta chain was captured in a study of shared clonotypes between healthy human individuals. Study-wide context: Samples came from two female and three male donors aged 18 to 49.

Measured with immunoSEQ multiplex PCR; TCRdb has only the in-frame clones, and not every one. The sample lists roughly 1,100,000 clones, about 75% occurring once. Adult Caucasians living in Nashville, Tennessee made up all of the donors. Subsets obtained from CD4+ cells comprised CD45RA+ naive and CD45RA-negative memory cells. General observations from the study: In contrast to clonotypes shared by all four donors, non-shared clonotypes had lower generation probabilities.

This clone was counted ten times or more. Its antigen is not identified. This CDR3 is built from 14 residues. From germline, CDR1 is SGHTA and CDR2 FQGNSA. Deletions cut 1 base from V and 4 bases from J, with 10 bases between. The receptor comes from a man between 18 and 29 years old in good health. Sample: memory CD4+ T cells sorted from blood. Subset given: CD45RA-negative fraction. The chain recombines TRBV7-2 with TRBJ1-1; D not certain. The chain's CDR3 is CASSLGPILTEAFF. The DNA for the CDR3 is TGTGCCAGCAGCTTAGGACCTATCCTCACTGAAGCTTTCTTT.